This T cell receptor beta chain was retrieved from a study of blood T cell repertoires in COVID-19 (dated by TCRdb to 2020 to 2022). Concerning the study at large: Collaborator samples came from the United States, Italy and Spain and covered acute and convalescent phases of COVID-19. The repertoires were released in a freely available public database intended as a resource for research on the immune response to SARS-CoV-2. HLA class I and class II types, where available, came from metadata supplied by the sample provider rather than from assay-based typing. The material from the prospective study consisted of cDNA or gDNA derived from T cells, B-cell-depleted T cells, or PBMCs. The samples were drawn from the first 160 participants of the ongoing ImmuneRACE study and from 1,254 subjects provided by 6 global collaborators. Sample metadata almost always included a de-identified subject ID, COVID-19 status, age in years and sex. Deeply sampled blood TCRbeta repertoires from subjects exposed to, actively infected with, or recovered from COVID-19 were included in the dataset. The paper's findings and limits, for the study overall: Clinical and demographic metadata were provided uncurated, with the amount varying by source and participant.

The immunoSEQ Assay, a bias-controlled multiplex PCR, was used to amplify TCRbeta CDR3 regions from genomic DNA. As for the authors' bioinformatics: The number of nucleated cells in each sample was estimated from the amplification of reference gene primers within the assay. To quantify the absolute abundance of each unique TCRbeta CDR3 rearrangement, sequence reads were collapsed and filtered. For each sample, productive Simpson clonality was calculated as the square root of Simpson's diversity index across productive rearrangements. This is the immuneACCESS table as TCRdb keeps it, with only in-frame sequences that have V and J called. A part of the clones is gone; compared with another copy, unresolved V genes explain less than half, and the rest is unexplained. The DNA gave D and trimming, while V, J and clone size come from that table. This sample comprises about 59,000 clones, 79% of them detected only once. The biggest ten clones account for 3% to 4% of the sample.

Clipping removes 4 bases from V and 1 base from J, with 11 as the unmatched junction base count. The germline V gene gives CDR1 as SGHDT and CDR2 as YYEEEE. From its cysteine to its phenylalanine, the CDR3 spans 16 amino acids. The kept DNA is CDR3 alone, 48 bases in frame from the first base. This clone has just a few counts. Its antigen remains unidentified. Base qualities are missing; no much larger clone stands one base away. Each collaborating institution followed its own protocols to collect whole blood in K2EDTA tubes. For TCRbeta analysis, collaborator samples were shipped as frozen whole blood, as isolated PBMCs, or as DNA extracted from either sample type.

This sequence was found in a man in his sixties with acute or convalescent COVID-19. The rearranged segments are TRBV5-6 and TRBJ2-7; a stretch of 7 junction bases matches TRBD1. Sequencing was done on a sample of peripheral blood. The bases read TGTGCCAGCAGCCAATCATTAACAGGGGCATCCTACGAGCAGTACTTC. Its protein reads: CASSQSLTGASYEQYF.